The 8 T cell receptor beta chains reported below all come from one sample, sequenced in a study of blood T cell repertoires in COVID-19. TCRdb's table, derived via immunoSEQ multiplex PCR, lists solely in-frame clones and lacks some. Among around 100,000 clones listed, approximately 80% were seen once. Material: peripheral blood. The receptors were sampled from a woman between 65 and 79 years old with acute or convalescent COVID-19.

The V and J genes are TRBV2 and TRBJ1-1; D is undetermined. The length of the CDR3 is 14 residues. Trimming left V 7 bases short and J 7 bases short, with 19 bases between. CDR1 SNHLY and CDR2 FYNNEI come from the germline V gene. CDR3 residues: CASTTEGSRGEAFF. In nucleotides, the CDR3 is TGTGCCAGCACCACCGAGGGCAGCCGGGGTGAAGCTTTCTTT.

The V and J genes are TRBV7-3 and TRBJ1-1; 7 positions match TRBD1. CDR3 length: 16 amino acids. The ends lost 1 base at V and 0 bases at J; junction bases unmatched: 5. Germline V gives CDR1 SGHTA, CDR2 FQGTGA. CDR3 in amino acids: CASSLMAGGVNTEAFF. In nucleotides, the CDR3 is TGTGCCAGCAGCTTAATGGCAGGGGGTGTGAACACTGAAGCTTTCTTT. Complete variable domain (other parts from reference TRBV7-3 and TRBJ1-1): GAGVSQTPSNKVTEKGKYVELRCDPISGHTALYWYRQSLGQGPEFLIYFQGTGAADDSGLPNDRFFAVRPEGSVSTLKIQRTERGDSAVYLCASSLMAGGVNTEAFFGQGTRLTVV.

CDR3 DNA sequence: TGTGCCAGCAGCGTAGGGCCAGGGACTAGCGGGTCCTACAATGAGCAGTTCTTC. It codes for CASSVGPGTSGSYNEQFF. The chain couples TRBV9 to TRBJ2-1; 12 nucleotides match TRBD2. Unmatched junction bases numbered 5, after V lost 0 bases and J lost 1 base. This CDR3 region has 18 residues. Germline V gene lookup returns CDR1 SGDLS and CDR2 YYNGEE.

The rearrangement joins TRBV28 to TRBJ2-1; 8 positions match TRBD1. The germline V gene has CDR1 MDHEN and CDR2 SYDVKM. The CDR3 totals 15 residues. V lost 3 bases, J lost 5 bases, and 6 bases stayed unmatched. Written as DNA, the CDR3 is TGTGCCAGCAGTTTGGGACAGGTCCCTAACAATGAGCAGTTCTTC. The encoded protein is CASSLGQVPNNEQFF.

The chain carries TRBV6-1 and TRBJ1-5; TRBD1 agrees at 7 bases. Per germline, CDR1 MNHNS and CDR2 SASEGT. The CDR3 spans 15 residues. V gave up 0 bases and J gave up 5 bases; unmatched junction bases: 4. The CDR3 nucleotides are TGTGCCAGCAGTGAAGCGGGACAGCGATATCAGCCCCAGCATTTT. The encoded protein is CASSEAGQRYQPQHF.

The chain employs TRBV5-1 and TRBJ2-2; 8 bases agree with TRBD1. Per the germline V gene, CDR1 is SGHRS and CDR2 is YFSETQ. There are 15 residues in the CDR3. V lost 2 bases to trimming and J lost 1 base; unmatched junction nucleotides: 1. The CDR3 sequence: CASSFGQGNTGELFF. The CDR3 DNA follows: TGCGCCAGCAGCTTCGGACAGGGGAACACCGGGGAGCTGTTTTTT.

This chain links TRBV9 with TRBJ2-1, with 12 bases fitting TRBD1. The germline V gene encodes CDR1 SGDLS and CDR2 YYNGEE. This CDR3 has 15 amino acids. The ends lost 2 bases at V and 10 bases at J; junction bases unmatched: 7. The CDR3 is CASSVEGQGAREQFF. The CDR3 bases are TGTGCCAGCAGCGTTGAGGGACAGGGGGCACGCGAGCAGTTCTTC.

V is TRBV6-5 and J is TRBJ1-2; 8 positions agree with TRBD1. The germline CDR1 and CDR2 sequences are MNHEY and SVGAGI. V gave up 6 bases and J gave up 1 base; unmatched junction bases: 7. There are 15 residues in the CDR3. The CDR3 is CASSQGAVFNYGYTF. The CDR3 DNA is TGTGCCAGCAGCCAGGGGGCAGTCTTTAACTATGGCTACACCTTC.